This T cell receptor beta chain was captured by sequencing in a study of T and B cells in COVID-19 patients. In the study overall: The recovered cohort's median age was approximately 37 years, versus roughly 63 years in active infection.

BIOMED2 TRB-A/B primer pools were used in multiplex TRB PCR. TCRdb reanalysed the multiplex PCR reads using MiXCR and keeps one entry per CDR3 protein. The data hold approximately 14,000 distinct CDR3 sequences, with 28% observed a single time. The CDR3 is made up of 15 amino acids. The V gene's germline CDR1 is MNHEY and CDR2 SMNVEV (reference sequence). The V end lost 6 bases, the J end lost 0 bases, and 12 bases lay between the germline ends. Blood genomic DNA input for TRB amplification was roughly 250-500 ng. This clonotype was seen a handful of times. The sequenced sample consisted of blood. The chain combines TRBV27 with TRBJ2-1; D gene uncertain. The receptor comes from a human donor who had recovered from COVID-19. The CDR3 DNA reads TGTGCCAGCAGCCCCTGGGGTTTCTCCTACAATGAGCAGTTCTTC. Encoded protein: CASSPWGFSYNEQFF.